What follows are 26 T cell receptor beta chains derived from one specimen sequenced in a study of blood T cell repertoires in COVID-19. TCRdb's table, derived via immunoSEQ multiplex PCR, lists solely in-frame clones and lacks some. The data contain about 230,000 clones, 70% to 85% of them seen just once; the ten biggest clones take up about 2.3%. Source material: peripheral blood. These TCRs come from a man aged 40-49 years who had recovered from COVID-19.

The J gene is TRBJ1-2, the V gene TRBV7-9; D call uncertain. Trimming removed 0 bases from V and 9 bases from J, with 17 bases in between. The CDR3 spans 15 residues. CDR1 SEHNR and CDR2 FQNEAQ come from the germline V gene (reference sequence). The DNA for the CDR3 is TGTGCCAGCAGCTTAGCGGGGAGTGGGCACGGGAGCTACACCTTC. It is translated as CASSLAGSGHGSYTF.

V gene TRBV5-1 combines with J gene TRBJ2-7; no reliable D call. This CDR3 has 14 amino acids. V was clipped by 1 base and J by 6 bases, with 14 bases between them. Germline CDR1 and CDR2: SGHRS and YFSETQ. CDR3 nucleotide sequence: TGCGCCAGCAGCTTGAGGCTCGGGTTTGGCGAGCAGTACTTC. Translating gives CASSLRLGFGEQYF.

This clone was observed a few times. The chain recombines TRBV18 with TRBJ1-3, with D hard to call. The germline V gene encodes CDR1 KGHSH and CDR2 LQKENI. V was pared by 3 bases and J by 0 bases, with 3 bases between. The CDR3 has 13 amino acids. CDR3 sequence reads: CASSPSSGNTIYF. CDR3 nucleotide sequence: TGTGCCAGCTCACCCTCCTCTGGAAACACCATATATTTT.

J is TRBJ2-1 and V is TRBV10-2; D is uncertain. Per the germline V gene, CDR1 is WSHSY and CDR2 is SAAADI. The CDR3 consists of 12 residues. V was pared by 2 bases and J by 4 bases, with 3 bases between. CDR3 residues: CASSEEYNEQFF. CDR3 in DNA: TGCGCCAGCAGTGAGGAGTACAATGAGCAGTTCTTC.

This clone was recorded many times. The chain has TRBV5-1 and TRBJ2-7; TRBD2 agrees at 7 bases. There are 15 residues in the CDR3. CDR1 is SGHRS, CDR2 YFSETQ, per germline. V dropped 4 bases and J dropped 6; count of bases not matched to a gene: 13. As DNA, the CDR3 is TGCGCCAGCAGCCCGGAAGGACTAGATGGAAGCGAGCAGTACTTC. This encodes CASSPEGLDGSEQYF.

The chain combines TRBV5-5 with TRBJ2-1; D is possibly TRBD2 (6 bases). The CDR3 loop spans 15 amino acids. CDR1 is SGHKS and CDR2 is YYEKEE in the germline V gene (reference sequence). Deletions cut 6 bases from V and 4 bases from J, with 17 bases between. The CDR3 protein is CASNHAEGRYNEQFF. The CDR3 DNA reads as TGTGCCAGCAACCACGCGGAGGGGAGGTACAATGAGCAGTTCTTC.

This clone was detected ten times or more. The J gene is TRBJ2-7, the V gene TRBV27, with D maybe TRBD1 (6 bases). The germline V and J ends were trimmed by 6 bases and 0 bases, with 15 bases remaining between them. Germline V gene data show CDR1 as MNHEY and CDR2 as SMNVEV (reference sequence). The CDR3 runs 15 residues. The CDR3 sequence is CASRSKGQYSYEQYF. The CDR3 bases are TGTGCCAGCAGGTCAAAGGGACAATACTCCTACGAGCAGTACTTC.

The rearrangement uses TRBV11-2 and TRBJ1-3, with D unresolved. The CDR3 covers 14 residues. Germline V gene sequence: CDR1 SGHAT, CDR2 FQNNGV. V lost 2 bases and J 4 bases, leaving 9 bases between the germline ends. CDR3 region: CASSLMATGNTIYF. Written as DNA, the CDR3 is TGTGCCAGCAGCTTAATGGCAACGGGAAACACCATATATTTT.

The rearrangement uses TRBV27 and TRBJ1-2, with D perhaps matching TRBD1 (5 bases). Germline lookup yields CDR1 MNHEY and CDR2 SMNVEV (reference sequence). V lost 2 bases to trimming and J lost 7 bases, with 11 bases between them. CDR3 length equals 13 residues. The CDR3 is CASSLRGGGGYTF. The CDR3, as DNA: TGTGCCAGCAGTTTAAGGGGAGGAGGTGGCTACACCTTC.

The J gene is TRBJ2-5, the V gene TRBV10-3; D might be TRBD1 (5 bases). The germline V gene encodes CDR1 ENHRY and CDR2 SYGVKD. CDR3 length: 13 residues. V was trimmed by 5 bases and J by 2 bases, leaving 9 bases between them. The CDR3 sequence is CAISKDRQETQYF. As DNA, the CDR3 is TGTGCCATCAGTAAAGACAGACAAGAGACCCAGTACTTC.

The chain has TRBV10-2 and TRBJ2-7; 10 nucleotides match TRBD2. V shed 6 bases and J 2 bases; nucleotides not matched to a gene: 4. The CDR3 extends over 14 amino acids. The V gene's germline CDR1 is WSHSY and CDR2 SAAADI. DNA of the CDR3: TGCGCCAGCAGAGAGAGCGGGGGGGCCTACGAGCAGTACTTC. It encodes CASRESGGAYEQYF.

The chain carries TRBV2 and TRBJ2-2; TRBD2 aligns across 11 bases. From germline, CDR1 is SNHLY and CDR2 FYNNEI. This CDR3 contains 17 residues. V lost 6 bases, J lost 4 bases, and 10 bases stayed unmatched. The CDR3 bases are TGTGCCAGCAGCCTGACTACTAGCGGGGGAACCACCGGGGAGCTGTTTTTT. Its translation: CASSLTTSGGTTGELFF.

The V and J genes are TRBV7-2 and TRBJ2-2; a weak D match, TRBD2 (6 bases). Germline CDR1 is SGHTA and CDR2 is FQGNSA. The ends were cut back, 7 bases at V and 6 bases at J, with 18 bases in the middle. The CDR3 has 15 residues. This CDR3 is CASNVGEARAGELFF. The CDR3 DNA reads TGTGCCAGCAACGTCGGGGAGGCGAGGGCCGGGGAGCTGTTTTTT.

The V call is TRBV5-1, the J call TRBJ1-4; D remains ambiguous. Deletions cut 5 bases from V and 0 bases from J, with 11 bases between. The CDR3 spans 15 residues. Germline CDR1 SGHRS, CDR2 YFSETQ. For the CDR3, the DNA is TGCGCCAGCAGTAGGCAGGCAGCAACTAATGAAAAACTGTTTTTT. Translation: CASSRQAATNEKLFF.

V gene TRBV5-1 combines with J gene TRBJ1-5; tentative D call: TRBD1 (5 bases). The CDR3 is made up of 15 amino acids. V dropped 0 bases and J dropped 3 bases, with 10 bases sitting between them. CDR1 and CDR2 (germline): SGHRS, YFSETQ. The chain's CDR3 is CASSLGDSPNQPQHF. The CDR3 nucleotides read TGCGCCAGCAGCTTGGGAGACAGCCCCAATCAGCCCCAGCATTTT.

This clone has a handful of counts. The chain has TRBV9 and TRBJ2-2; 11 bases match TRBD1. Germline CDR1 is SGDLS and CDR2 is YYNGEE. This CDR3 is built from 15 residues. The V gene end was trimmed by 4 bases and the J gene end by 7 bases; junction bases not matched to a gene: 6. DNA for the CDR3: TGTGCCAGCAGCACCCGGACAGGGGGCTTCGGGGAGCTGTTTTTT. The encoded protein is CASSTRTGGFGELFF.

The gene calls are TRBV9 and TRBJ1-2, with 7 bases aligning to TRBD1. Germline V CDR1 and CDR2: SGDLS, YYNGEE. This CDR3 is built from 15 residues. V dropped 3 bases and J dropped 7; count of bases not matched to a gene: 12. The DNA for the CDR3 is TGTGCCAGCAGCGCCGGGGACAGATCTTTGCCTGGCTACACCTTC. This translates into CASSAGDRSLPGYTF.

The CDR3 region has the DNA TGCGCCAGCAGCTTGGTAGGGACGGGACATTATGGCTACACCTTC. Protein sequence: CASSLVGTGHYGYTF. V usage is TRBV5-1 and J usage is TRBJ1-2; D is perhaps TRBD1 (6 bases). V lost 0 bases, J lost 5 bases, and 14 bases lay in between. The CDR3 is made up of 15 amino acids. Germline V gene lookup returns CDR1 SGHRS and CDR2 YFSETQ.

On this clone itself: The identical CDR3 is also encoded by other nucleotide sequences in the sample. The chain couples TRBV2 to TRBJ2-7; D gene ambiguous. The V gene's germline CDR1 is SNHLY and CDR2 FYNNEI. The V gene lost 7 bases and the J gene lost 0 bases, with 13 bases spanning the gap. The CDR3 loop spans 14 amino acids. CDR3 loop: CASTLGSLSYEQYF. The CDR3 coding sequence is TGTGCCAGCACCCTAGGTAGTCTCTCCTACGAGCAGTACTTC.

CDR3 nucleotides: TGTGCCAGCAGCGTGAGAGTTGGTATCGCTGGAAACACCATATATTTT. The encoded protein is CASSVRVGIAGNTIYF. This sequence joins TRBV9 and TRBJ1-3, with D unclear. The CDR3 is 16 amino acids. Germline loops: CDR1 SGDLS, CDR2 YYNGEE. V was clipped by 2 bases and J by 2 bases, with 14 bases between them.

This clone showed up just a few times. This chain links TRBV28 with TRBJ2-3, with D possibly matching TRBD2 (6 bases). Trimming took 3 bases from V and 11 from J, leaving 12 bases between them. CDR3 length: 12 amino acids. Per germline, CDR1 MDHEN and CDR2 SYDVKM. For the CDR3, the DNA is TGTGCCAGCAGTTTTCGTCGGGGGAAGCAGTATTTT. Translated, it gives CASSFRRGKQYF.

V usage is TRBV3-1 (or the pseudogene TRBV3-2) and J usage is TRBJ2-4; 12 bases are a match to TRBD2. CDR3 length: 19 amino acids. The V and J ends lost 2 bases and 1 base, in that order; junction bases with no gene match: 9. Germline V lookup: CDR1 LGHDT, CDR2 YNNKEL (reference sequence). CDR3 loop: CASSQKSSGRAKAKNIQYF. CDR3 coding DNA: TGTGCCAGCAGCCAAAAATCTAGCGGGAGGGCCAAGGCCAAAAACATTCAGTACTTC.

In this sample, this clone turned up a few times. DNA for the CDR3: TGTGCCAGTAGCGCCAGAGGCGGGGCGCAGTATTTT. It specifies CASSARGGAQYF. This chain joins TRBV19 and TRBJ2-3; tentative D call: TRBD2 (6 bases). The CDR3 runs to 12 residues. V lost 6 bases and J 10 bases, leaving 14 bases between the germline ends. Germline V lookup: CDR1 LNHDA, CDR2 SQIVND (reference sequence).

This clone came up a few times. The chain employs TRBV30 and TRBJ2-1; 8 nucleotides line up with TRBD1. J gave up 8 bases and V 0 bases, and 9 bases lay outside the gene matches. Germline loops: CDR1 GTSNPN, CDR2 SVGIG (reference sequence). This CDR3 is 15 amino acids long. The CDR3 DNA reads TGTGCCTGGAGTGTACCTCGGACAGGGAAGGATGAGCAGTTCTTC. Translation: CAWSVPRTGKDEQFF. The variable domain in full, completed from reference TRBV30 and TRBJ2-1, reads SQTIHQWPATLVQPVGSPLSLECTVEGTSNPNLYWYRQAAGRGLQLLFYSVGIGQISSEVPQNLSASRPQDRQFILSSKKLLLSDSGFYLCAWSVPRTGKDEQFFGPGTRLTVL.

The V and J genes are TRBV12-5 and TRBJ2-3, with TRBD1 identical over 12 bases. The germline CDR1 and CDR2 sequences are LGHNT and FRNRAP. The junction had 5 bases not matched to a gene; V was cut back by 7 bases and J by 6 bases. The CDR3 is made up of 14 amino acids. The CDR3 DNA follows: TGTGCTAGTGCCGGGACAGGGGGCGCGGATACGCAGTATTTT. Amino acids: CASAGTGGADTQYF.

The rearrangement joins TRBV7-2 to TRBJ1-2; TRBD1 might be the D (6 bases). Germline CDR1 reads SGHTA; CDR2 reads FQGNSA. Trimming cost V 5 bases and J 8 bases, with 24 bases left between them. The CDR3 loop spans 16 amino acids. CDR3 in amino acids: CASSPYLPTGPQGYTF. CDR3 DNA sequence: TGTGCCAGCAGCCCGTACCTACCGACAGGCCCCCAGGGCTACACCTTC.